Listed here are 12 T cell receptor beta chains from one sample, sequenced in a study (dated by TCRdb to between 2015 and 2016). The library was obtained by 5' RACE. This sample was sequenced with an Illumina MiSeq. TCRdb ran its own pipeline on the public reads, namely fastp trimming at Q25 and MiXCR clone calling, and kept in-frame beta chains. Every CDR3 protein is listed once, alongside the most common genes and DNA of its rows. Within this sample are over 40,000 distinct CDR3 sequences, with 30% of them counted one time only. In total, the top ten clones hold approximately 4.1% of the sample. Sequences were obtained from tumor-infiltrating memory CD4+ T cells sorted from the breast tumor. The intended sense of this specimen's cell subset or site label: memory CD4+ T cells, CD4+CD45RO+CD25-. Receptors originate from a female donor with breast cancer.

This clonotype appeared a single time. The rearrangement joins TRBV3-1 to TRBJ1-4; D remains ambiguous. Trimming left V 4 bases short and J 5 bases short, with 11 bases between. Germline assignment: CDR1 LGHDT and CDR2 YNNKEL (reference sequence). This CDR3 has 14 amino acids. The CDR3 DNA follows: TGTGCCAGCAGCCGAGCGGGGATGAATGAAAAACTGTTTTTT. It encodes CASSRAGMNEKLFF.

V is TRBV7-9 and J is TRBJ2-2; TRBD1 matches 8 bases. Unmatched junction bases numbered 1, after V lost 3 bases and J lost 1 base. CDR1 is SEHNR, CDR2 FQNEAQ, per germline (reference sequence). This CDR3 has 15 amino acids. CDR3 sequence: CASSLGTGNTGELFF. Here the CDR3 DNA reads TGTGCCAGCAGCTTGGGGACAGGGAACACCGGGGAGCTGTTTTTT.

The chain uses TRBV5-1 and TRBJ1-1; D might be TRBD1 (6 bases). The germline gives CDR1 SGHRS, CDR2 YFSETQ. V lost 3 bases to trimming and J lost 5 bases, with 14 bases between them. There are 14 residues in the CDR3. The chain's CDR3 is CASSSTGTGTEAFF. The CDR3 DNA reads as TGCGCCAGCAGCTCGACAGGTACAGGGACTGAAGCTTTCTTT.

This clonotype was counted at least ten times. V usage is TRBV6-5 and J usage is TRBJ1-5, with D perhaps matching TRBD1 (6 bases). V shed 0 bases and J shed 0 bases, with 6 bases lying between them. The germline gives CDR1 MNHEY, CDR2 SVGAGI. This CDR3 is built from 15 residues. This CDR3 is CASSYSDSSNQPQHF. Written as DNA, the CDR3 is TGTGCCAGCAGTTACTCGGACAGTAGCAATCAGCCCCAGCATTTT.

Of note for this clonotype: Being one base from a much bigger clone, this may be a read error. J is TRBJ2-1 and V is TRBV29-1; D may be TRBD1 (6 bases). The V end was cut by 6 bases, the J end by 8 bases, with 17 bases between. Germline-derived CDR1 and CDR2 are SQVTM and ANQGSEA. The CDR3 consists of 13 residues. CDR3 DNA sequence: TGCAGCGTCGAGGGGGTCATTTCGGATGAGCAGTTCTTC. This encodes CSVEGVISDEQFF.

V and J are TRBV11-3 and TRBJ2-7, with D uncertain. There are 15 residues in the CDR3. Germline CDR1 SGHNT, CDR2 YENEEA. V lost 5 bases to trimming and J lost 0 bases, with 14 bases between them. CDR3 nucleotide sequence: TGTGCCAGCAGCCCACCCCCCGGGCTCTCCTACGAGCAGTACTTC. Translated, it gives CASSPPPGLSYEQYF.

The sample holds a few counts of this clonotype. The rearrangement uses TRBV10-3 and TRBJ2-2; perhaps TRBD1 as D (7 bases). V gave up 4 bases and J gave up 4 bases, with 10 bases separating them. Germline V CDR1 and CDR2: ENHRY, SYGVKD. The CDR3 is made up of 14 amino acids. The CDR3, as DNA: TGTGCCATCAGTGGACAGGGAGGCACCGGGGAGCTGTTTTTT. Its translation: CAISGQGGTGELFF.

V usage is TRBV19 and J usage is TRBJ1-1; perhaps TRBD1 as D (5 bases). The CDR3 consists of 13 residues. The V and J ends lost 4 bases and 1 base respectively, with 7 bases between them. Germline CDR1 reads LNHDA; CDR2 reads SQIVND (reference sequence). The CDR3: CASSKQANTEAFF. The CDR3 DNA reads TGTGCCAGTAGTAAACAGGCGAACACTGAAGCTTTCTTT.

This clonotype has more than one count but fewer than ten. The rearrangement links TRBV6-5 to TRBJ2-7; 8 nucleotides line up with TRBD2. The CDR3 loop spans 18 amino acids. CDR1 and CDR2 (germline): MNHEY, SVGAGI. Unmatched junction bases numbered 12, after V lost 0 bases and J lost 2 bases. The CDR3: CASSYSRPSGGLTYEQYF. DNA of the CDR3: TGTGCCAGCAGTTACTCGAGGCCCAGCGGGGGCCTCACCTACGAGCAGTACTTC.

This clonotype was counted only a few times. The chain is built from TRBV5-1 and TRBJ2-3, with TRBD2 matching 16 bases. The CDR3 is made up of 19 amino acids. The trim removed 5 bases at V and 1 base at J, leaving 10 bases unmatched. Germline V gene data show CDR1 as SGHRS and CDR2 as YFSETQ. CDR3 DNA sequence: TGCGCCAGCAGAGCCGGGACTAGCGGGGGGGCGTCTGGCACAGATACGCAGTATTTT. It encodes CASRAGTSGGASGTDTQYF.

The V and J genes are TRBV6-2 or TRBV6-3 and TRBJ1-6; D gene ambiguous. The CDR3 covers 14 residues. The V gene's germline CDR1 is MNHEY and CDR2 SVGEGT. The V and J ends lost 2 bases and 7 bases respectively, with 9 bases between them. CDR3 sequence (DNA): TGTGCCAGCAGTTACGGGCGTAAAAATTCACCCCTCCACTTT. This sequence encodes CASSYGRKNSPLHF.

J is TRBJ1-4 and V is TRBV12-3 or TRBV12-4; D perhaps matches TRBD1 (6 bases). This CDR3 contains 14 residues. V dropped 5 bases and J dropped 4 bases, with 11 bases sitting between them. The CDR3 nucleotides read TGTGCCAGCAGTGAGGGACAAGATAATGAAAAACTGTTTTTT. It is translated as CASSEGQDNEKLFF.